This passage covers 29 T cell receptor beta chains from one sample sequenced in a study of shared clonotypes between healthy human individuals. Repertoires were generated with immunoSEQ multiplex PCR, while TCRdb's copy carries only in-frame clones and drops some. The sample lists around 2,000,000 clones, 85% to 95% occurring once. In the naive CD8 group, cells lacked CD45RO and were positively selected for CCR7, so terminally differentiated effector memory CD45RA+ cells were left out. The sequenced sample consisted of naive CD8+ T cells sorted from blood. The receptors here all came from a man aged 18 to 30 in good health.

This sequence joins TRBV27 and TRBJ2-2; TRBD2 matches at 8 bases. Germline V CDR1 and CDR2: MNHEY, SMNVEV (reference sequence). The CDR3 length is 16 residues. J was trimmed by 4 bases and V by 3 bases; bases with no gene match: 7. The DNA of the CDR3 is TGTGCCAGCAGTTTCTTAGGGACTAGAGCCACCGGGGAGCTGTTTTTT. This encodes CASSFLGTRATGELFF.

The chain combines TRBV6-7 with TRBJ2-5; D gene unclear. TRBV6-7 is assigned to the ORF class and has an uncertain function. Trimming pared 4 bases from V and 5 bases from J, leaving 8 bases between. The CDR3 runs 12 residues. CDR3 amino acids: CASSLRWETQYF. The CDR3 DNA follows: TGTGCCAGCAGTTTGCGGTGGGAGACCCAGTACTTC.

This clone was seen more than once but under ten times. V usage is TRBV5-6 and J usage is TRBJ2-7, with D uncertain. Germline CDR1 SGHDT, CDR2 YYEEEE. The CDR3 covers 14 residues. V was shortened by 1 base and J by 4 bases, with 12 bases between the two germline ends. CDR3 residues: CASSLWPGRYEQYF. CDR3 nucleotide sequence: TGTGCCAGCAGCTTGTGGCCTGGACGGTACGAGCAGTACTTC.

This clone came up once. The rearrangement links TRBV5-6 to TRBJ1-3; the D gene is possibly TRBD1 (5 bases). The length of the CDR3 is 17 residues. V lost 2 bases to trimming and J lost 0 bases, with 15 bases between them. Germline lookup yields CDR1 SGHDT and CDR2 YYEEEE. In nucleotides, the CDR3 is TGTGCCAGCAGCTTCGGGACCCGAATAAGCTCTGGAAACACCATATATTTT. It codes for CASSFGTRISSGNTIYF.

V usage is TRBV19 and J usage is TRBJ1-6; 8 nucleotides match TRBD1. With 4 bases clipped from V and 4 bases from J, the junction kept 3 bases outside the gene matches. Germline-derived CDR1 and CDR2 are LNHDA and SQIVND (reference sequence). This CDR3 is 15 amino acids long. CDR3 loop: CASSTDREYNSPLHF. In DNA, the CDR3 is TGTGCCAGTAGTACGGACAGGGAATATAATTCACCCCTCCACTTT.

A note on this clone: Distinct nucleotide sequences in the sample also encode this CDR3. The chain has TRBV5-6 and TRBJ1-2, with D unclear. V lost 0 bases and J 2 bases, leaving 5 bases between the germline ends. The CDR3 spans 13 residues. Germline V gene sequence: CDR1 SGHDT, CDR2 YYEEEE. The CDR3 loop reads CASSLEGNYGYTF. The CDR3 region has the DNA TGTGCCAGCAGCTTGGAGGGAAACTATGGCTACACCTTC. Full variable domain (outside the CDR3, taken from reference TRBV5-6 and TRBJ1-2): DAGVTQSPTHLIKTRGQQVTLRCSPKSGHDTVSWYQQALGQGPQFIFQYYEEEERQRGNFPDRFSGHQFPNYSSELNVNALLLGDSALYLCASSLEGNYGYTFGSGTRLTVV.

On this clone itself: Within the sample, other DNA sequences also encode this same CDR3. This chain uses TRBV19 with TRBJ2-7, with 8 nucleotides matching TRBD1. The CDR3 spans 13 residues. After removal of 9 bases from V and 0 bases from J, the junction contained 4 bases not matched to a gene. In germline, CDR1 is LNHDA, CDR2 SQIVND (reference sequence). CDR3 region: CASRGQGSYEQYF. The DNA for the CDR3 is TGTGCCAGCCGAGGACAGGGCTCCTACGAGCAGTACTTC.

The V call is TRBV5-6, the J call TRBJ2-7, with 15 bases matching TRBD2. The CDR3 loop spans 16 amino acids. The trim removed 2 bases at V and 3 bases at J, leaving 3 bases unmatched. CDR1 is SGHDT, CDR2 YYEEEE, per germline. This chain's CDR3 is CASSFGTSGGYYEQYF. The CDR3, as DNA: TGTGCCAGCAGCTTCGGGACTAGCGGGGGGTACTACGAGCAGTACTTC.

V and J are TRBV4-1 and TRBJ2-3; the D gene is possibly TRBD2 (5 bases). V shed 1 base and J shed 4 bases, with 9 bases lying between them. The CDR3 contains 14 residues. CDR1 and CDR2 from the germline V gene are MGHRA and YSYEKL. CDR3 nucleotides: TGCGCCAGCAGCCAAGTACTCGGGGCAGATACGCAGTATTTT. Its protein is CASSQVLGADTQYF.

A word on this clone: An end of the junction differs from the germline gene, which may be a read error. Within the sample, other DNA sequences also encode this same CDR3. The chain uses TRBV19 and TRBJ2-7; possibly TRBD2 for D (7 bases). Germline V CDR1 and CDR2: LNHDA, SQIVND (reference sequence). There are 14 residues in the CDR3. The CDR3, as DNA: TGTGCCAGTAGCATAGGGGGGGCAACCTACGAGCAGTACTTC. Translated, it gives CASSIGGATYEQYF.

The rearrangement links TRBV7-9 to TRBJ2-7, with 7 nucleotides matching TRBD1. Trimming cost V 5 bases and J 2 bases; bases outside gene matches: 6. Germline V gives CDR1 SEHNR, CDR2 FQNEAQ (reference sequence). The CDR3 has 14 residues. The CDR3 loop is CASSRLTGTYEQYF. CDR3 bases: TGTGCCAGCAGCCGTCTGACAGGGACCTACGAGCAGTACTTC.

This clone was counted a single time. J is TRBJ1-1 and V is TRBV9; 12 bases align to TRBD1. V was clipped by 3 bases and J by 3 bases; unmatched bases: 15. Germline-derived CDR1 and CDR2 are SGDLS and YYNGEE. The CDR3 is 19 amino acids. This CDR3 is CASSAPLPGQGAVDTEAFF. The CDR3 DNA reads TGTGCCAGCAGCGCTCCTTTACCGGGACAGGGGGCCGTAGACACTGAAGCTTTCTTT.

About this clone itself: The germline gene is not matched at one end of the junction; a read error may be the cause. The chain's CDR3 is CASEGRDF. In nucleotides, the CDR3 is TGTGCTAGCGAGGGCCGCGACTTC. The chain recombines TRBV12-5 with TRBJ1-2; D is ambiguous. This CDR3 contains 8 residues. The germline V gene encodes CDR1 LGHNT and CDR2 FRNRAP.

Here the CDR3 DNA reads TGCGCCAGCAGCCAAGATGGCGGGGAGGGTGGCTACACCTTC. Amino acid sequence: CASSQDGGEGGYTF. The chain is built from TRBV4-3 and TRBJ1-2; D unresolved. CDR1 LGHNA and CDR2 YSLEER come from the germline V gene. The V end lost 0 bases, the J end lost 7 bases, and 12 bases lay between the germline ends. The length of the CDR3 is 14 residues.

V is TRBV7-9 and J is TRBJ1-1; TRBD1 matches 9 bases. V shed 7 bases, J shed 3 bases, and the junction held 6 bases outside the gene matches. The V gene's germline CDR1 is SEHNR and CDR2 FQNEAQ (reference sequence). The CDR3 is made up of 14 amino acids. CDR3 DNA sequence: TGTGCCAGCACCCTGGGACAGGGCTACACTGAAGCTTTCTTT. It codes for CASTLGQGYTEAFF.

In DNA, the CDR3 is TGTGCCAGCAGTGACAGGGTTACCCGGGAGACCCAGTACTTC. Translated, it gives CASSDRVTRETQYF. This chain joins TRBV6-5 and TRBJ2-5; 7 bases map to TRBD1. The CDR3 extends over 14 amino acids. The ends lost 5 bases at V and 5 bases at J; junction bases unmatched: 8. Looked up from germline, CDR1 is MNHEY and CDR2 is SVGAGI.

This rearrangement joins TRBV27 to TRBJ1-2; no reliable D call. The CDR3 is 13 amino acids. Germline V lookup: CDR1 MNHEY, CDR2 SMNVEV (reference sequence). The V and J ends lost 5 bases and 3 bases respectively, with 10 bases between them. The CDR3 region has the DNA TGTGCCAGCAGTGTGACGGGATACTATGGCTACACCTTC. Protein product: CASSVTGYYGYTF.

Here the CDR3 reads CASSLLGAGTEAFF. The CDR3, as DNA: TGTGCCAGCAGCTTACTGGGTGCTGGGACTGAAGCTTTCTTT. The chain employs TRBV11-1 and TRBJ1-1, with D uncertain. With 2 bases removed from V and 5 bases from J, the gap between germline ends came to 12 bases. CDR1 and CDR2 (germline): SGHAT, FQDESV (reference sequence). This CDR3 has 14 amino acids.

For this clone: The sample carries other DNA sequences with the same CDR3. The chain joins TRBV27 to TRBJ2-7, with D perhaps TRBD2 (6 bases). The CDR3 has 14 amino acids. V lost 1 base and J lost 4, with 11 bases in between. Germline V CDR1 and CDR2: MNHEY, SMNVEV (reference sequence). CDR3 in amino acids: CASSLFGGPYEQYF. The DNA of the CDR3 is TGTGCCAGCAGTTTATTCGGGGGACCTTACGAGCAGTACTTC.

The chain uses TRBV11-1 and TRBJ2-3, with TRBD2 matching over 7 bases. The CDR3 length is 16 residues. Germline trimming cut 5 bases from V and 2 bases from J; bases unmatched to any gene: 10. CDR1 and CDR2 from the germline V gene are SGHAT and FQDESV (reference sequence). CDR3 region: CASSPARSGATDTQYF. The CDR3 coding sequence is TGTGCCAGCAGCCCAGCGAGAAGCGGGGCCACAGATACGCAGTATTTT.

This chain joins TRBV19 and TRBJ2-3; D is ambiguous. Germline V gene data show CDR1 as LNHDA and CDR2 as SQIVND (reference sequence). Deletions cut 3 bases from V and 0 bases from J, with 16 bases between. CDR3 length equals 17 residues. The CDR3 DNA reads TGTGCCAGTAGTATCCGACACGTGATGACTAGCACAGATACGCAGTATTTT. This codes for CASSIRHVMTSTDTQYF.

The chain combines TRBV27 with TRBJ1-1; TRBD1 aligns across 12 bases. J was trimmed by 7 bases and V by 1 base; bases with no gene match: 7. Per the germline V gene, CDR1 is MNHEY and CDR2 is SMNVEV (reference sequence). The CDR3 sequence is 16 residues long. This chain's CDR3 is CASSLLLGQGAGEAFF. CDR3 coding DNA: TGTGCCAGCAGTTTATTGTTGGGACAGGGGGCAGGTGAAGCTTTCTTT.

The V and J genes are TRBV6-1 and TRBJ2-7; TRBD1 aligns across 10 bases. This CDR3 is built from 15 residues. CDR1 is MNHNS, CDR2 SASEGT, per germline. Trimming removed 3 bases from V and 1 base from J; junction bases left unmatched: 3. CDR3 sequence reads: CASSDWDRGSYEQYF. The CDR3 DNA reads TGTGCCAGCAGTGACTGGGACAGGGGTTCCTACGAGCAGTACTTC.

V and J are TRBV2 and TRBJ2-7; D may be TRBD2 (5 bases). Between the trimmed V and J ends, which lost 2 bases and 2 bases, there was a span of 13 bases. CDR1 is SNHLY and CDR2 is FYNNEI in the germline V gene. The CDR3 sequence is 15 residues long. The CDR3 sequence is CASSERGSAAYEQYF. As DNA, the CDR3 is TGTGCCAGCAGTGAACGGGGATCCGCGGCCTACGAGCAGTACTTC. The variable domain in full, completed from reference TRBV2 and TRBJ2-7, reads EPEVTQTPSHQVTQMGQEVILRCVPISNHLYFYWYRQILGQKVEFLVSFYNNEISEKSEIFDDQFSVERPDGSNFTLKIRSTKLEDSAMYFCASSERGSAAYEQYFGPGTRLTVT.

The rearrangement uses TRBV6-1 and TRBJ1-4; D unclear. The V gene lost 6 bases and the J gene lost 3 bases, with 14 bases spanning the gap. Per the germline V gene, CDR1 is MNHNS and CDR2 is SASEGT. This CDR3 has 15 amino acids. The CDR3 DNA is TGTGCCAGCAGCCCCGGGTCAACGGCTAATGAAAAACTGTTTTTT. Its translation is CASSPGSTANEKLFF.

This chain uses TRBV5-1 with TRBJ2-7; TRBD2 is a possible D gene (5 bases). The germline V and J ends were trimmed by 3 bases and 6 bases, with 10 bases remaining between them. From germline, CDR1 is SGHRS and CDR2 YFSETQ. The CDR3 is made up of 12 amino acids. CDR3 protein: CASSWTGSEQYF. The DNA of the CDR3 is TGCGCCAGCAGCTGGACGGGGAGCGAGCAGTACTTC.

On this clone: The sample carries other DNA sequences with the same CDR3. The genes are TRBV9 and TRBJ1-5, with D unclear. This CDR3 spans 13 amino acids. The V gene's germline CDR1 is SGDLS and CDR2 YYNGEE. Deletions cut 0 bases from V and 7 bases from J, with 8 bases between. The CDR3: CASSVGEGQPQHF. Written as DNA, the CDR3 is TGTGCCAGCAGCGTAGGGGAGGGACAGCCCCAGCATTTT.

The chain uses TRBV2 and TRBJ1-6; D possibly corresponds to TRBD1 (6 bases). The V end was cut by 6 bases, the J end by 9 bases, with 18 bases between. CDR1 SNHLY and CDR2 FYNNEI come from the germline V gene. This CDR3 is built from 15 residues. The CDR3 spells CASRATGLGLSPLHF. In DNA, the CDR3 is TGTGCCAGCAGGGCTACAGGGCTTGGACTTTCACCCCTCCACTTT.

This chain uses TRBV28 with TRBJ1-1; unclear D gene. V lost 5 bases to trimming and J lost 12 bases, with 16 bases between them. The germline gives CDR1 MDHEN, CDR2 SYDVKM. The CDR3 extends over 12 amino acids. The CDR3: CASSPRPADTFF. CDR3 in DNA: TGTGCCAGCAGTCCCCGCCCGGCAGATACTTTCTTT.